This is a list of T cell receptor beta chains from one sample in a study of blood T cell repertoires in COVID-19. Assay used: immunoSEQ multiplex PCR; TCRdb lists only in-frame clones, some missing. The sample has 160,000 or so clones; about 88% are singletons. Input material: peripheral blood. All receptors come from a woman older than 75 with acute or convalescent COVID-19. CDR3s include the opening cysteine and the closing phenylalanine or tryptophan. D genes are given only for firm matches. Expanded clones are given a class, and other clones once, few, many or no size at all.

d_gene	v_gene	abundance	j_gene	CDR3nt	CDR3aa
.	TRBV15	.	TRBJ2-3	TGTGCCACCGGGACTCAGCCCACAGATACGCAGTATTTT	CATGTQPTDTQYF
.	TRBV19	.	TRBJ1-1	TGTGCCAGCCGGAACAGGGCCCCCCTCAACATGAACACTGAAGCTTTCTTT	CASRNRAPLNMNTEAFF
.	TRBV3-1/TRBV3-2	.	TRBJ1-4	TGTGCCAGCAGCCACAAACCGTTAGCGGGTGAAAAACTGTTTTTT	CASSHKPLAGEKLFF
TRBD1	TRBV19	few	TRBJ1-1	TGTGCCAGTAGTATTCCGCCGACAGGGGTGAAAGGTTCTGAAGCTTTCTTT	CASSIPPTGVKGSEAFF
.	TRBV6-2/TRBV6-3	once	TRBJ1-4	TGTGCCAGCAGTCGGGGTGAAAAACTGTTTTTT	CASSRGEKLFF
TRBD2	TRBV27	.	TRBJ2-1	TGTGCCAGCAGTTTAGCGGGAGCTTACAATGAGCAGTTCTTC	CASSLAGAYNEQFF
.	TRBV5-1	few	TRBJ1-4	TGCGCCAGCAGCTTAGACAGGCCTAATGAAAAACTGTTTTTT	CASSLDRPNEKLFF
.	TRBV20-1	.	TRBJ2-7	TGCAGTGCTAGAGCCAATTACGAGCAGTACTTC	CSARANYEQYF
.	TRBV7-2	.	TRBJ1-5	TGTGCCAGCAGCTTAGTGCAGGGAAAGAATCAGCCCCAGCATTTT	CASSLVQGKNQPQHF
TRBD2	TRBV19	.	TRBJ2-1	TGTGCCAGTAGTCTAACTAGCGGGAGAAACAATGAGCAGTTCTTC	CASSLTSGRNNEQFF
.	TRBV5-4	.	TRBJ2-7	TGTGCCAGCCGGTCCTCGCAGGACACCTACGAGCAGTACTTC	CASRSSQDTYEQYF
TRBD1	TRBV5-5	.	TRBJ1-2	TGTGCCAGCAGCCAGATGCCAGGGGGCAGATATGGCTACACCTTC	CASSQMPGGRYGYTF
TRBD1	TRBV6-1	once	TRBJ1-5	TGTGCCAGCAACAGGGGGGTTAGTCAGCCCCAGCATTTT	CASNRGVSQPQHF
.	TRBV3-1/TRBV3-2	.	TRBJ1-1	TGTGCCAGCAGCCAAGAGGGGGGTGACACTGAAGCTTTCTTT	CASSQEGGDTEAFF
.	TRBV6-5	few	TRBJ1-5	TGTGCCAGCAGAAAAGGGAGAATGGGCAATCAGCCCCAGCATTTT	CASRKGRMGNQPQHF
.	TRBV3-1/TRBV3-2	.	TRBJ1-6	TGTGCCAGCAGCCAAGAGGTGGGCCCGCAGTCACCCCTCCACTTT	CASSQEVGPQSPLHF
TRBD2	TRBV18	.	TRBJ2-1	TGTGCCAGCTCGCCAAGGACTAGGGACAATGAGCAGTTCTTC	CASSPRTRDNEQFF
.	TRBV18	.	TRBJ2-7	TGTGCCAGCTCACCCCCGTCGGGTGAGCAGTACTTC	CASSPPSGEQYF
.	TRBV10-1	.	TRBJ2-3	TGCGCCAGCAGGAGAAGCGGGAGCACAGATACGCAGTATTTT	CASRRSGSTDTQYF
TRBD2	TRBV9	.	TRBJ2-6	TGTGCCAGCAGCCTCCGGACTAGCGGGAGGCACTCTGGGGCCAACGTCCTGACTTTC	CASSLRTSGRHSGANVLTF
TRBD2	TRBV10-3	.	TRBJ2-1	TGTGCCATCAGGGTCACTAGCGGGAGGGGCGATGAGCAGTTCTTC	CAIRVTSGRGDEQFF
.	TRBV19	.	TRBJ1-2	TGTGCCAGTAGTGTTACAGGGTTCGGCTACACCTTC	CASSVTGFGYTF
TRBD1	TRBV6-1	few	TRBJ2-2	TGTGCCAGCAGTGAAGCACAGGGGATAGACACCGGGGAGCTGTTTTTT	CASSEAQGIDTGELFF
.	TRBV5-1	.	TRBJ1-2	TGCGCCAGCAGCTTCAGGGGAGACTATGGCTACACCTTC	CASSFRGDYGYTF
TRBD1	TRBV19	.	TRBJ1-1	TGTGCCAGTAGAACTCGGACAGGGACGAACACTGAAGCTTTCTTT	CASRTRTGTNTEAFF